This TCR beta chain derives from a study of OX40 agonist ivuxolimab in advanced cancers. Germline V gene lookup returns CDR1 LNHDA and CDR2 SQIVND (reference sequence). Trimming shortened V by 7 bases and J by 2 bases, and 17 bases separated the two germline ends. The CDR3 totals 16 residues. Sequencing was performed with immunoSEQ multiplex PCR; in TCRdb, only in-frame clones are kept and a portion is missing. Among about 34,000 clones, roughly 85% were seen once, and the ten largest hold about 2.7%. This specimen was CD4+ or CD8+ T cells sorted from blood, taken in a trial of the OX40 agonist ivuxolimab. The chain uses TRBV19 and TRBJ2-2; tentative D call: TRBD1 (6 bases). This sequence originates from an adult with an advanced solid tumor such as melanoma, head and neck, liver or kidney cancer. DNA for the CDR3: TGTGCCAGTATTGGCCTCGGGACAAGTAACACCGGGGAGCTGTTTTTT. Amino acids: CASIGLGTSNTGELFF.